Shown below are 2 T cell receptor beta chains from a single sample sequenced in a study of blood T cell repertoires in COVID-19. Libraries were prepared by immunoSEQ multiplex PCR; TCRdb keeps only in-frame clonotypes and omits some of them. The sample records some 150,000 clones, 75% to 85% being singletons. Specimen: peripheral blood. These receptors were taken from a man aged 60 to 69 with acute or convalescent COVID-19.

V is TRBV19 and J is TRBJ1-1, with TRBD1 matching 8 bases. V lost 2 bases and J lost 7; bases outside the gene matches: 6. This CDR3 spans 14 amino acids. Germline loops: CDR1 LNHDA, CDR2 SQIVND (reference sequence). CDR3 sequence: CASSIQSGGDEAFF. CDR3 nucleotide sequence: TGTGCCAGTAGTATACAGTCAGGGGGCGATGAAGCTTTCTTT. Combining the CDR3 with reference TRBV19 and TRBJ1-1 gives the whole variable domain DGGITQSPKYLFRKEGQNVTLSCEQNLNHDAMYWYRQDPGQGLRLIYYSQIVNDFQKGDIAEGYSVSREKKESFPLTVTSAQKNPTAFYLCASSIQSGGDEAFFGQGTRLTVV.

This chain uses TRBV30 with TRBJ2-7; weak D call: TRBD1 (5 bases). The CDR3 consists of 15 residues. V was shortened by 3 bases and J by 0 bases, with 15 bases between the two germline ends. Germline loops: CDR1 GTSNPN, CDR2 SVGIG (reference sequence). In DNA, the CDR3 is TGTGCCTGGAGGAGCAAGGGGTCCCCCTCCTACGAGCAGTACTTC. Translation gives CAWRSKGSPSYEQYF.